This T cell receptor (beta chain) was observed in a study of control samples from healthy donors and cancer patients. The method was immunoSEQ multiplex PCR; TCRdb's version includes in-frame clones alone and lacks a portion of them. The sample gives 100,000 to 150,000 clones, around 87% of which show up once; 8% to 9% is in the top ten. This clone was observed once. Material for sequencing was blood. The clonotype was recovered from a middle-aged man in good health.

CDR3 DNA sequence: TGTGCCAGCAGCGTAGGTGGACTAGCGGTATCACAAGAGACCCAGTACTTC. Its protein product is CASSVGGLAVSQETQYF. The chain carries TRBV9 and TRBJ2-5, with 10 bases lining up with TRBD2. CDR3 length equals 17 residues. CDR1 and CDR2 (germline): SGDLS, YYNGEE. The junction had 7 bases not matched to a gene; V was cut back by 0 bases and J by 2 bases.